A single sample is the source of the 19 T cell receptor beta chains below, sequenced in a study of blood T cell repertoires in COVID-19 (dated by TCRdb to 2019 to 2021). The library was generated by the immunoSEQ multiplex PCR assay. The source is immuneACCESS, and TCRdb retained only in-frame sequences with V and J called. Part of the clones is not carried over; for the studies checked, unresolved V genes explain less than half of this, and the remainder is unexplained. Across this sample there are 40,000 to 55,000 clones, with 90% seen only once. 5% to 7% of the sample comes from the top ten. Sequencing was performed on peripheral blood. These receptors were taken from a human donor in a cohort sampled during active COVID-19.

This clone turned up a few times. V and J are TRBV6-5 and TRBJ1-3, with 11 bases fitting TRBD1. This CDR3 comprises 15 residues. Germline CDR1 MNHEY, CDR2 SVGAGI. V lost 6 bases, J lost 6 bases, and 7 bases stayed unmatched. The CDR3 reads CASRTGTGGLNTIYF. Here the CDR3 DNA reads TGTGCCAGCAGAACCGGGACAGGGGGTTTAAACACCATATATTTT.

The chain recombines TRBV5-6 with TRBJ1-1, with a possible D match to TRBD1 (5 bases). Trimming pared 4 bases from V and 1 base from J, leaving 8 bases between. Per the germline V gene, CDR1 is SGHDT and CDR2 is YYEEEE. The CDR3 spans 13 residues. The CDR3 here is CASSATGNTEAFF. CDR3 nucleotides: TGTGCCAGCAGCGCTACAGGGAACACTGAAGCTTTCTTT.

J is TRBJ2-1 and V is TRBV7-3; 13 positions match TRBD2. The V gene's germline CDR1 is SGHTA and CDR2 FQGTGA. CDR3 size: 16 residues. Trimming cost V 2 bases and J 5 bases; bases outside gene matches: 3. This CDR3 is CASSLGLAGANNEQFF. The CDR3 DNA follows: TGTGCCAGCAGCTTAGGACTAGCGGGAGCTAACAATGAGCAGTTCTTC.

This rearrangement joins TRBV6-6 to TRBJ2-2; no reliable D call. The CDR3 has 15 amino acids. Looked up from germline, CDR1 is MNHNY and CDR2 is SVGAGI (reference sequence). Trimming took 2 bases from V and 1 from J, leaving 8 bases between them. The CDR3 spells CASSYSVGNTGELFF. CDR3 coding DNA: TGTGCCAGCAGTTACAGCGTTGGGAACACCGGGGAGCTGTTTTTT.

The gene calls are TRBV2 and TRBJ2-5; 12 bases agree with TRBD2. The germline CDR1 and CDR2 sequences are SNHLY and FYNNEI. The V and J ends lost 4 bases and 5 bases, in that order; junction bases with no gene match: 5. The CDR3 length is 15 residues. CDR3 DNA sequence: TGTGCCAGCAGTGTTGCTAGCGGGGGGGCGGAGACCCAGTACTTC. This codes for CASSVASGGAETQYF.

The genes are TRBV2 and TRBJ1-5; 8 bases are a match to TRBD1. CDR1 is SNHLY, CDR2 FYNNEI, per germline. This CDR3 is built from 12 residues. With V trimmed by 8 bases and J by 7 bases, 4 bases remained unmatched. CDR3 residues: CASQGAGQPQHF. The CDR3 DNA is TGTGCCAGCCAGGGGGCGGGCCAGCCCCAGCATTTT.

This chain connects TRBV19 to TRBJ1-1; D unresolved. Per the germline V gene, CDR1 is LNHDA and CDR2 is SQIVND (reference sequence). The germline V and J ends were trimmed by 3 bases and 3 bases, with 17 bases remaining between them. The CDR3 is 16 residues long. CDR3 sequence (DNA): TGTGCCAGTAGTATCAACCGGGGTGCTTGGTACACTGAAGCTTTCTTT. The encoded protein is CASSINRGAWYTEAFF.

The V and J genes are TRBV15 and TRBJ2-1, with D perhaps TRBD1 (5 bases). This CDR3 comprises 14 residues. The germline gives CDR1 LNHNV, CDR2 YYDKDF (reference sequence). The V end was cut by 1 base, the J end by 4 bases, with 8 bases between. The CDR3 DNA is TGTGCCACCAGCAGAGGCCGGACATACAATGAGCAGTTCTTC. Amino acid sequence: CATSRGRTYNEQFF.

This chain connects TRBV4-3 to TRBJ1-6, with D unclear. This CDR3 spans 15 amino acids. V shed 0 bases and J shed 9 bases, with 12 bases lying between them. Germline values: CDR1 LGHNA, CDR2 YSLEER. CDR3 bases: TGCGCCAGCAGCCAAGAAGCGGGGTTAACTTCACCCCTCCACTTT. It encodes CASSQEAGLTSPLHF.

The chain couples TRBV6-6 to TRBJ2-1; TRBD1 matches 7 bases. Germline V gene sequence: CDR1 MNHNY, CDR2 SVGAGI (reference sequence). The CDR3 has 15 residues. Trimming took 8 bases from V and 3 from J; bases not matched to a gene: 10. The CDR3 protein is CASGEAGGNYNEQFF. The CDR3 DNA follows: TGTGCCAGCGGAGAGGCAGGGGGTAACTACAATGAGCAGTTCTTC.

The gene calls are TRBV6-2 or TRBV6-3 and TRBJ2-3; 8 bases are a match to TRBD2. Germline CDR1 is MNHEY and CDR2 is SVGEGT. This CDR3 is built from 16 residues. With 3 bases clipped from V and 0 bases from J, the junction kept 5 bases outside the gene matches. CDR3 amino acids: CASSYGGGGSTDTQYF. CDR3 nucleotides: TGTGCCAGCAGTTATGGCGGCGGGGGGAGCACAGATACGCAGTATTTT.

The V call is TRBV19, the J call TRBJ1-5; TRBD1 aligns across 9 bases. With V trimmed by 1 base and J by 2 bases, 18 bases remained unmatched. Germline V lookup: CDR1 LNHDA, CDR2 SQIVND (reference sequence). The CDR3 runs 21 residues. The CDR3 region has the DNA TGTGCCAGTAGTATAGTTCTACCGGGACAGGGAAATTATTGGGGCAATCAGCCCCAGCATTTT. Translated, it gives CASSIVLPGQGNYWGNQPQHF.

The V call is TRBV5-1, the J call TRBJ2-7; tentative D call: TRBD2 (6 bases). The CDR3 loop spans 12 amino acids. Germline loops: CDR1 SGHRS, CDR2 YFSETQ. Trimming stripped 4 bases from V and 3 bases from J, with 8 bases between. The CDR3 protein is CASSPGDYEQYF. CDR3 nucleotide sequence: TGCGCCAGCAGCCCGGGGGACTACGAGCAGTACTTC.

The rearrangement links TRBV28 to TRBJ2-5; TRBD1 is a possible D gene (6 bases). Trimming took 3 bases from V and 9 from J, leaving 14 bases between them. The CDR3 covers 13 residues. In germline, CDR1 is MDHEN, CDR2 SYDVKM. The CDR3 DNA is TGTGCCAGCAGTTTTCAGGGGTTGGCAGCCCAGTACTTC. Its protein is CASSFQGLAAQYF.

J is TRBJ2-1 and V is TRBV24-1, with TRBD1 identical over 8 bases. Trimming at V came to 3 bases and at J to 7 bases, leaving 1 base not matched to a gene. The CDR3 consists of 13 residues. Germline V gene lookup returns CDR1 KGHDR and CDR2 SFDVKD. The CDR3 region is CATSDRQGNEQFF. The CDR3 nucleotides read TGTGCCACCAGTGATAGACAGGGGAATGAGCAGTTCTTC.

The CDR3 protein is CASSQDWRGQETQYF. CDR3 DNA: TGTGCCAGCAGCCAAGATTGGCGGGGCCAAGAGACCCAGTACTTC. This chain uses TRBV14 with TRBJ2-5; D possibly corresponds to TRBD2 (6 bases). Between the trimmed V and J ends, which lost 0 bases and 1 base, there was a span of 9 bases. This CDR3 contains 15 residues. In germline, CDR1 is SGHDN, CDR2 FVKESK.

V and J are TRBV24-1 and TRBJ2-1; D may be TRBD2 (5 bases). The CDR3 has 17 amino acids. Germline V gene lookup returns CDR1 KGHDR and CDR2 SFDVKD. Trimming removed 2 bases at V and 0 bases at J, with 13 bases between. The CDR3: CATSDWGDSSSYNEQFF. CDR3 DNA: TGTGCCACCAGTGATTGGGGAGACTCGAGCTCCTACAATGAGCAGTTCTTC.

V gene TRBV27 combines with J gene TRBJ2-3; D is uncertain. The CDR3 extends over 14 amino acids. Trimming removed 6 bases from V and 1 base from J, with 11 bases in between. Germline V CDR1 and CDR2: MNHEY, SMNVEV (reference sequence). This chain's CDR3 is CASRHPSGTDTQYF. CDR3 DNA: TGTGCCAGCAGGCACCCCTCGGGCACAGATACGCAGTATTTT.

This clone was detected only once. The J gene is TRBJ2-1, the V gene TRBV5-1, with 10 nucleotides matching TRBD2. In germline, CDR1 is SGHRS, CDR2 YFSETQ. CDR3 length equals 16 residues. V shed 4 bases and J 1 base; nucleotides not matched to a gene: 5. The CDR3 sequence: CASSGSSGGSYNEQFF. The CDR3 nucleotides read TGCGCCAGCAGCGGGTCTAGCGGGGGATCCTACAATGAGCAGTTCTTC.